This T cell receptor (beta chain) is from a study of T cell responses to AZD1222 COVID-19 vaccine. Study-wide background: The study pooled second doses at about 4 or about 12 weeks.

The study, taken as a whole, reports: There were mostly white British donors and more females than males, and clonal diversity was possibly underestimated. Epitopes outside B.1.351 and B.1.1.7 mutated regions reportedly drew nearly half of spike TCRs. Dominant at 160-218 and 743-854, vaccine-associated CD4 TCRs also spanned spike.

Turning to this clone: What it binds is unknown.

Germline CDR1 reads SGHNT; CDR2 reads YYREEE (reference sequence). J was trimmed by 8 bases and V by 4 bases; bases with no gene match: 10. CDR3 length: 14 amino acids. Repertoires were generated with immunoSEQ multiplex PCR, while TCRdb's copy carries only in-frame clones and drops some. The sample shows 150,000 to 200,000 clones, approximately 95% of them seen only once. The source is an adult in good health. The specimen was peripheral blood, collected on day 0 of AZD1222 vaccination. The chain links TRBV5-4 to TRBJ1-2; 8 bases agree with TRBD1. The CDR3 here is CASSAITGGRGYTF. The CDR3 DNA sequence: TGTGCCAGCAGCGCCATAACAGGGGGTCGAGGCTACACCTTC.